This entry describes one TCR beta chain. These data are taken from a study of Graves' ophthalmopathy and Graves' hyperthyroidism. TCR beta CDR3 regions were amplified from RNA transcripts. HTBI primers served in a first-round RT-PCR, which a second-round multiplex PCR followed. One entry per CDR3 protein results from TCRdb running MiXCR on the multiplex PCR reads. The data contain about 240,000 distinct CDR3 sequences, around 50% of them singletons. CDR1 is SGHTS, CDR2 YDEGEE, per germline. The CDR3 runs to 14 residues. The ends were cut back, 0 bases at V and 4 bases at J, with 8 bases in the middle. Ophthalmopathy donors' eye disease showed moderate-to-severe activity, CAS of at least 3, NOSPECS of at least 4 and duration under 3 months. Other autoimmune diseases, uncontrolled infections, pregnancy or lactation ruled patients out of participation. Reliance was placed on clinical symptoms, serum thyroxine, TRAb, thyroid ultrasound and orbital computed tomography for diagnosis.

Sequencing used peripheral blood. J is TRBJ1-5 and V is TRBV5-8; possible D gene TRBD1, 6 bases. The source of this sequence is an adult man with Graves' ophthalmopathy. The CDR3 loop is CASSLAGANQPQHF. The CDR3 DNA reads as TGTGCCAGCAGCTTGGCAGGGGCGAATCAGCCCCAGCATTTT.